This T cell receptor beta chain was sequenced during a study of T cells after yellow fever vaccination. Study summary: CD3, CD45RA, CCR7 and CD95 defined the sorted EM, EMRA, CM and Tscm memory subsets.

As concerns this clonotype: A single base separates this from a much larger clone, so it may be a read error.

Study-wide findings and caveats: Sorted memory subsets on day 0 showed almost all vaccine-responding clonotypes to be undetectable. The CD4 compartment and the CD8 compartment contained a small share of clonotypes in common. Once the booster was given, most primary-vaccination clones reappeared, at approximately 97% for CD4 and approximately 88% for CD8.

TCRdb re-analysed the 5' RACE reads in MiXCR, keeping a single row per CDR3 protein. Here the sample spans around 30,000 distinct CDR3 sequences, roughly a tenth being singletons. The germline V gene encodes CDR1 MNHEY and CDR2 SVGEGT. The CDR3 is made up of 18 amino acids. The sample consisted of PBMCs, either bulk or a sorted T-cell subset (CD4+, CD8+, memory, or dextramer-sorted; not recorded which), taken roughly 15 days after the first yellow fever vaccination. The V gene is TRBV6-2 or TRBV6-3, the J gene TRBJ2-4, with TRBD2 matching over 11 bases. The sequence was collected from a man younger than 35 who received the YFV17D yellow fever vaccine. DNA of the CDR3: TGTGCCAGCAGACCGCGCGGGACTAGCGGTATAGCCAATAACATTCAGTACTTC. Its translation is CASRPRGTSGIANNIQYF.